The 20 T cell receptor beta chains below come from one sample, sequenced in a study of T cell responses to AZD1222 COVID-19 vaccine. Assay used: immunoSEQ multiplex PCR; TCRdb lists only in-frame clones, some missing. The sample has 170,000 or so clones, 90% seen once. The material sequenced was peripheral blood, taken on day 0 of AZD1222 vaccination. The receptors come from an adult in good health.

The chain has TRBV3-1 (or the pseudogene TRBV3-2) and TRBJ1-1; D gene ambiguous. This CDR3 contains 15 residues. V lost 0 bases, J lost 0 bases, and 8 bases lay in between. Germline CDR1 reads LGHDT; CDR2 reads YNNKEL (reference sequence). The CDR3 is CASSQDRQMNTEAFF. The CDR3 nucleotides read TGTGCCAGCAGCCAAGATCGGCAGATGAACACTGAAGCTTTCTTT.

The CDR3 here is CASSEGGARYGYTF. The CDR3 region has the DNA TGTGCCAGCAGTGAAGGGGGCGCGCGTTATGGCTACACCTTC. This sequence joins TRBV2 and TRBJ1-2, with D perhaps TRBD1 (5 bases). The CDR3 has 14 residues. Per the germline V gene, CDR1 is SNHLY and CDR2 is FYNNEI. Between the trimmed V and J ends, which lost 1 base and 5 bases, there was a span of 11 bases. Based on the CDR3 plus reference TRBV2 and TRBJ1-2, the full variable domain is EPEVTQTPSHQVTQMGQEVILRCVPISNHLYFYWYRQILGQKVEFLVSFYNNEISEKSEIFDDQFSVERPDGSNFTLKIRSTKLEDSAMYFCASSEGGARYGYTFGSGTRLTVV.

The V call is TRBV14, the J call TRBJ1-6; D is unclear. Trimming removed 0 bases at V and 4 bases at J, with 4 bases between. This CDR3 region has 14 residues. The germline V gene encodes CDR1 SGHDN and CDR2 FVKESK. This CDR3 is CASSQEGYNSPLHF. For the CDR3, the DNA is TGTGCCAGCAGCCAAGAGGGTTATAATTCACCCCTCCACTTT. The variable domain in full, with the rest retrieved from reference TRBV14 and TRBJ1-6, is EAGVTQFPSHSVIEKGQTVTLRCDPISGHDNLYWYRRVMGKEIKFLLHFVKESKQDESGMPNNRFLAERTGGTYSTLKVQPAELEDSGVYFCASSQEGYNSPLHFGNGTRLTVT.

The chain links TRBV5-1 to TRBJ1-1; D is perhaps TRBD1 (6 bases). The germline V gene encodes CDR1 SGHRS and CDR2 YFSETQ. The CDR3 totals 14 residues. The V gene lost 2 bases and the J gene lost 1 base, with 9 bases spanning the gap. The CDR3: CASSFQGPNTEAFF. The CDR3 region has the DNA TGCGCCAGCAGCTTCCAGGGGCCGAACACTGAAGCTTTCTTT.

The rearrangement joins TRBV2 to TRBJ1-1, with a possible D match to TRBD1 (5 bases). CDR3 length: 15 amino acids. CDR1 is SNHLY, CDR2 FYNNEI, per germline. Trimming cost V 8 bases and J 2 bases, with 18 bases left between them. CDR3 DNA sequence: TGTGCCAGCGGGGGGGGGTTACCAATTAACACTGAAGCTTTCTTT. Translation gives CASGGGLPINTEAFF.

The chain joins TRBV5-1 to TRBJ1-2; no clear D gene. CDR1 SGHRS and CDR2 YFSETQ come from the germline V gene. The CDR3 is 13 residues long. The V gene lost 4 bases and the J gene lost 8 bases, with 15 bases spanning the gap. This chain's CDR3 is CASSPGGVWGYTF. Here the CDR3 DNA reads TGCGCCAGCAGCCCTGGTGGTGTCTGGGGCTACACCTTC.

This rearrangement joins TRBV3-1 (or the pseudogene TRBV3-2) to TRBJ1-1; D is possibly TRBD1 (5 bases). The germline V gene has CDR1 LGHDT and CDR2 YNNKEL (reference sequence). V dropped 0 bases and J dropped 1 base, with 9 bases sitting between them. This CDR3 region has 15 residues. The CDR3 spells CASSQDTGGNTEAFF. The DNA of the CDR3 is TGTGCCAGCAGCCAAGATACCGGGGGGAACACTGAAGCTTTCTTT.

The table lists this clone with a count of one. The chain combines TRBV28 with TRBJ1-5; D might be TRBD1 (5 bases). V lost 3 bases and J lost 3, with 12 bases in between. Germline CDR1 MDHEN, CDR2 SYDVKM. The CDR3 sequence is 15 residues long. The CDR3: CASSLVGAHNQPQHF. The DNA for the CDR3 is TGTGCCAGCAGTTTGGTTGGGGCCCACAATCAGCCCCAGCATTTT. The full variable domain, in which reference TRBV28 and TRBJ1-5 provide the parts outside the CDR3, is DVKVTQSSRYLVKRTGEKVFLECVQDMDHENMFWYRQDPGLGLRLIYFSYDVKMKEKGDIPEGYSVSREKKERFSLILESASTNQTSMYLCASSLVGAHNQPQHFGDGTRLSIL.

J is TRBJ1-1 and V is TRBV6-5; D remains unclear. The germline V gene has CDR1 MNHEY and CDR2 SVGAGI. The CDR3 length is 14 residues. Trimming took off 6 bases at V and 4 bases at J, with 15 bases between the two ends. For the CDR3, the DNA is TGTGCCAGCAGCCGAGGGATGCGGGCCACTGAAGCTTTCTTT. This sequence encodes CASSRGMRATEAFF.

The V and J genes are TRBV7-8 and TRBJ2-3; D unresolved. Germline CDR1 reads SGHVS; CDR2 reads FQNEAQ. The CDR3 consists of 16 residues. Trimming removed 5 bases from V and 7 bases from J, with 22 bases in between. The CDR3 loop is CASSPNPIPSRNTQYF. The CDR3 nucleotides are TGTGCCAGCAGCCCAAACCCGATACCGTCCCGAAATACGCAGTATTTT.

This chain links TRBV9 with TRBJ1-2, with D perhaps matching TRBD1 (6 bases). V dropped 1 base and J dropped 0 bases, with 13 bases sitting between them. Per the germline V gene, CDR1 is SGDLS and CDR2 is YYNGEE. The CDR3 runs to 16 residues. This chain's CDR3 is CASSVYDRTTNYGYTF. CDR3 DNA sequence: TGTGCCAGCAGCGTATACGACAGGACTACTAACTATGGCTACACCTTC.

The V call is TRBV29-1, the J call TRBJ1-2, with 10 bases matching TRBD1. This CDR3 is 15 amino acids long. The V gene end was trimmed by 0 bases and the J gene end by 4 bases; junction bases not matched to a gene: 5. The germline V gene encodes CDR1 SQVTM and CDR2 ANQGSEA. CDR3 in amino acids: CSVEDLGQGIYGYTF. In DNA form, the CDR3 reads TGCAGCGTTGAAGACCTGGGACAGGGGATCTATGGCTACACCTTC.

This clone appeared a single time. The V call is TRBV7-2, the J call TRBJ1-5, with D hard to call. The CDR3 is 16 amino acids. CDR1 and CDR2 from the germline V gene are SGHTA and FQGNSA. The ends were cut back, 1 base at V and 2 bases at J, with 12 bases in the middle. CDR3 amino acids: CASSLDPNSRNQPQHF. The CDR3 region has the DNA TGTGCCAGCAGCTTAGATCCTAACAGCCGCAATCAGCCCCAGCATTTT.

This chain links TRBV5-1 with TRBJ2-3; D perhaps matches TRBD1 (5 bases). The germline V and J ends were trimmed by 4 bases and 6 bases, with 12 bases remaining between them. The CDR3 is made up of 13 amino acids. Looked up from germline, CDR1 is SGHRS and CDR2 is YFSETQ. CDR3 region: CASSVQGRDTQYF. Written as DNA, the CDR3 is TGCGCCAGCAGCGTTCAGGGCCGGGATACGCAGTATTTT.

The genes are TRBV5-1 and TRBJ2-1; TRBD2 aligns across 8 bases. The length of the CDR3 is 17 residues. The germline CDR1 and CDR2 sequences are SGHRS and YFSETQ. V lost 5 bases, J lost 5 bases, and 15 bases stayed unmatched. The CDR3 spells CASSTQTISGENNEQFF. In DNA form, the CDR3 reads TGCGCCAGCAGTACCCAAACAATTAGCGGGGAGAACAATGAGCAGTTCTTC.

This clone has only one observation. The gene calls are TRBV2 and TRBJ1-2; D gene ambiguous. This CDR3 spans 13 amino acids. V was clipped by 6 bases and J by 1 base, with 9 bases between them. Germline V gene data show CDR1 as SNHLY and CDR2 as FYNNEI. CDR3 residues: CASRQDLNYGYTF. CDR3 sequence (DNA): TGTGCCAGCAGGCAGGACCTTAACTATGGCTACACCTTC. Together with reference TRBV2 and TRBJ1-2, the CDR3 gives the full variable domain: EPEVTQTPSHQVTQMGQEVILRCVPISNHLYFYWYRQILGQKVEFLVSFYNNEISEKSEIFDDQFSVERPDGSNFTLKIRSTKLEDSAMYFCASRQDLNYGYTFGSGTRLTVV.

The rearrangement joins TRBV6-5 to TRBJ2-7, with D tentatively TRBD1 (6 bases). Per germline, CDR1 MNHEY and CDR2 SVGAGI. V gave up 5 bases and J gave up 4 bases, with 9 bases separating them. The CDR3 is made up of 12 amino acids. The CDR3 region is CASSTQGYEQYF. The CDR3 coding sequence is TGTGCCAGCAGTACACAGGGATACGAGCAGTACTTC.

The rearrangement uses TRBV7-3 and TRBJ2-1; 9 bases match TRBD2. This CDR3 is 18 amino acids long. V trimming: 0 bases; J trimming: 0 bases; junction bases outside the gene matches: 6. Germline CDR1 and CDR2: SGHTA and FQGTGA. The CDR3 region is CASSLTNPAGGSYNEQFF. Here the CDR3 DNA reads TGTGCCAGCAGCTTAACCAACCCAGCGGGGGGCTCCTACAATGAGCAGTTCTTC.

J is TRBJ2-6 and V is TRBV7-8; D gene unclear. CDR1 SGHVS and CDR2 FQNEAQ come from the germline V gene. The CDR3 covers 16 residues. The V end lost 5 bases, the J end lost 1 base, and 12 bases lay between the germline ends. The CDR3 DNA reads TGTGCCAGCAGCCAGTCCCCTGCATCTGGGGCCAACGTCCTGACTTTC. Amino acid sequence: CASSQSPASGANVLTF.

The CDR3 DNA reads TGTGCAAGCACCCCCACGGGGGTCGACTATGGCTACACCTTC. Encoded protein: CASTPTGVDYGYTF. The chain has TRBV12-2 and TRBJ1-2. TRBV12-2 is noted as a pseudogene. CDR3 size: 14 residues.